Listed here are 17 T cell receptor beta chains from one sample, sequenced in a study of blood T cell repertoires in COVID-19 (dated by TCRdb to the early 2020s). Preparation of the library involved the immunoSEQ multiplex PCR assay. TCRdb limited this immuneACCESS table to in-frame rearrangements with V and J called. A share of clones is missing; checked studies link under half to unresolved V genes, and the rest is unexplained. The sample has roughly 300,000 clones on record, 87% of them singletons. The top ten constitute less than 6% of the sample. Source material: PBMCs or T cells enriched from blood (not recorded which). These receptors came from a woman aged 25 to 39 who had recovered from COVID-19.

This rearrangement joins TRBV5-1 to TRBJ2-3; TRBD2 aligns across 13 bases. Germline V gives CDR1 SGHRS, CDR2 YFSETQ. After removal of 3 bases from V and 0 bases from J, the junction contained 1 base not matched to a gene. The CDR3 extends over 16 amino acids. The CDR3 region has the DNA TGCGCCAGCAGCTCGGGACTAGCGGGGAGCACAGATACGCAGTATTTT. This encodes CASSSGLAGSTDTQYF.

The rearrangement uses TRBV27 and TRBJ2-2; 13 nucleotides line up with TRBD2. V gave up 6 bases and J gave up 7 bases; unmatched junction bases: 5. Per germline, CDR1 MNHEY and CDR2 SMNVEV (reference sequence). This CDR3 region has 15 residues. The CDR3 region has the DNA TGTGCCAGCAGCCGGGGGACTAGCGGGAACGGGGAGCTGTTTTTT. Its translation is CASSRGTSGNGELFF.

V usage is TRBV6-1 and J usage is TRBJ1-5; D possibly corresponds to TRBD1 (5 bases). V lost 3 bases and J lost 4, with 16 bases in between. Germline CDR1 is MNHNS and CDR2 is SASEGT. This CDR3 has 16 amino acids. CDR3: CASSDYGGVGNQPQHF. CDR3 sequence (DNA): TGTGCCAGCAGTGACTACGGGGGGGTGGGTAATCAGCCCCAGCATTTT.

V is TRBV12-5 and J is TRBJ1-2; D is unclear. The CDR3 loop spans 16 amino acids. Germline CDR1 and CDR2: LGHNT and FRNRAP. V was shortened by 3 bases and J by 4 bases, with 18 bases between the two germline ends. CDR3 DNA: TGTGCTAGTGGTTTAGGTGAAGGGAGAGGGAGCTATGGCTACACCTTC. It yields the protein CASGLGEGRGSYGYTF. Full variable domain (outside the CDR3, taken from reference TRBV12-5 and TRBJ1-2): DARVTQTPRHKVTEMGQEVTMRCQPILGHNTVFWYRQTMMQGLELLAYFRNRAPLDDSGMPKDRFSAEMPDATLATLKIQPSEPRDSAVYFCASGLGEGRGSYGYTFGSGTRLTVV.

The chain carries TRBV27 and TRBJ1-2; 7 bases are a match to TRBD1. The junction had 4 bases not matched to a gene; V was cut back by 6 bases and J by 3 bases. This CDR3 spans 13 amino acids. Germline CDR1 reads MNHEY; CDR2 reads SMNVEV (reference sequence). CDR3 nucleotide sequence: TGTGCCAGCAGGACGGGACAGTACTATGGCTACACCTTC. Residues: CASRTGQYYGYTF.

This chain uses TRBV19 with TRBJ2-2, with 11 bases fitting TRBD1. This CDR3 is 18 amino acids long. V shed 4 bases, J shed 3 bases, and the junction held 10 bases outside the gene matches. Per the germline V gene, CDR1 is LNHDA and CDR2 is SQIVND (reference sequence). CDR3 in DNA: TGTGCCAGTAGTAAAGGACAGGGGGCTCATTTCGACACCGGGGAGCTGTTTTTT. Protein: CASSKGQGAHFDTGELFF.

This chain joins TRBV29-1 and TRBJ2-7, with 8 nucleotides matching TRBD1. The length of the CDR3 is 13 residues. J lost 2 bases, V lost 5 bases, and 5 bases had no gene match. Germline CDR1 and CDR2: SQVTM and ANQGSEA. CDR3 coding DNA: TGCAGCGTTCTAGGACAGGGCGCCTACGAGCAGTACTTC. Its translation is CSVLGQGAYEQYF.

This sequence joins TRBV29-1 and TRBJ2-3; a weak D match, TRBD2 (7 bases). Germline CDR1 and CDR2: SQVTM and ANQGSEA. The CDR3 sequence is 14 residues long. V shed 8 bases and J shed 0 bases, with 15 bases lying between them. The CDR3 loop is CSFPGGASTDTQYF. CDR3 DNA: TGCAGCTTCCCTGGGGGGGCCAGCACAGATACGCAGTATTTT.

The rearrangement joins TRBV7-9 to TRBJ2-3, with a weak D call TRBD1 (7 bases). CDR1 is SEHNR, CDR2 FQNEAQ, per germline (reference sequence). Trimming took 1 base from V and 6 from J, leaving 17 bases between them. The CDR3 has 16 residues. The CDR3 sequence: CASSLDWRGPEDTQYF. CDR3 bases: TGTGCCAGCAGCTTAGATTGGAGGGGGCCAGAGGATACGCAGTATTTT. Using reference TRBV7-9 and TRBJ2-3 for the parts outside the CDR3, the full variable domain is DTGVSQNPRHKITKRGQNVTFRCDPISEHNRLYWYRQTLGQGPEFLTYFQNEAQLEKSRLLSDRFSAERPKGSFSTLEIQRTEQGDSAMYLCASSLDWRGPEDTQYFGPGTRLTVL.

The chain couples TRBV7-8 to TRBJ2-5; 10 bases map to TRBD2. Germline CDR1 SGHVS, CDR2 FQNEAQ. The V segment lost 5 bases and the J segment 4 bases; nucleotides outside the gene matches: 7. The length of the CDR3 is 15 residues. The CDR3 protein is CASSRKRTSGETQYF. For the CDR3, the DNA is TGTGCCAGCAGCCGAAAAAGGACTAGCGGAGAGACCCAGTACTTC.

This chain links TRBV6-1 with TRBJ2-3, with 7 nucleotides matching TRBD1. V lost 1 base and J lost 2; bases outside the gene matches: 12. The germline V gene has CDR1 MNHNS and CDR2 SASEGT. This CDR3 has 18 residues. The CDR3 region is CASSEGWPRQGPTDTQYF. CDR3 nucleotides: TGTGCCAGCAGTGAAGGTTGGCCCCGACAGGGTCCCACAGATACGCAGTATTTT.

CDR3 protein: CASSSTGATNEKLFF. The CDR3 DNA is TGTGCCAGCAGCAGTACAGGAGCAACTAATGAAAAACTGTTTTTT. This sequence joins TRBV7-3 and TRBJ1-4; D perhaps matches TRBD1 (5 bases). Germline V gives CDR1 SGHTA, CDR2 FQGTGA. V was cut by 5 bases and J by 0 bases, with 10 bases left in between. This CDR3 has 15 amino acids.

The V gene is TRBV2, the J gene TRBJ1-6; D gene ambiguous. Between the trimmed V and J ends, which lost 7 bases and 8 bases, there was a span of 12 bases. The germline V gene has CDR1 SNHLY and CDR2 FYNNEI. This CDR3 region has 13 residues. This CDR3 is CASKRAYDSPLHF. Here the CDR3 DNA reads TGTGCCAGCAAGCGGGCTTATGATTCACCCCTCCACTTT.

The chain recombines TRBV4-3 with TRBJ2-3, with 7 positions matching TRBD1. This CDR3 region has 15 residues. Losses at the gene ends were 2 bases for V and 0 bases for J; bases not matched to a gene: 2. Per germline, CDR1 LGHNA and CDR2 YSLEER. CDR3 DNA: TGCGCCAGCAGCCAACGGGACAGCAGCACAGATACGCAGTATTTT. Protein sequence: CASSQRDSSTDTQYF.

The chain links TRBV6-2 or TRBV6-3 to TRBJ1-1; D may be TRBD1 (5 bases). The CDR3 runs to 12 residues. The germline V and J ends were trimmed by 2 bases and 11 bases, with 12 bases remaining between them. Germline CDR1 is MNHEY and CDR2 is SVGEGT. CDR3 coding DNA: TGTGCCAGCAGTTACCCAGGGCGGGGTGCTTTCTTT. Its translation is CASSYPGRGAFF.

This clone came up a few times. This chain joins TRBV19 and TRBJ1-5; 7 bases agree with TRBD1. CDR3 size: 14 residues. The germline CDR1 and CDR2 sequences are LNHDA and SQIVND (reference sequence). V gave up 4 bases and J gave up 6 bases; unmatched junction bases: 6. CDR3 DNA: TGTGCCAGTAGTAAGACAGGGTGGGGTCAGCCCCAGCATTTT. This gives the protein CASSKTGWGQPQHF.

The chain carries TRBV28 and TRBJ2-1, with TRBD2 identical over 10 bases. The CDR3 has 17 amino acids. Germline CDR1 is MDHEN and CDR2 is SYDVKM. Trimming at V came to 4 bases and at J to 10 bases, leaving 16 bases not matched to a gene. CDR3: CASSWDWGLALFREQFF. DNA of the CDR3: TGTGCCAGCAGTTGGGATTGGGGACTAGCGCTTTTTAGGGAGCAGTTCTTC.